These T cell receptor beta chains were read from a single sample in a study of blood T cell repertoires in COVID-19. Method: immunoSEQ multiplex PCR; TCRdb's copy keeps in-frame clones and lacks some. The sample holds roughly 100,000 clones, 85% seen once. The sequencing sample was made of peripheral blood. Receptor source: a man aged 45-65 years with acute or convalescent COVID-19. Each CDR3 is given with its conserved first and last residue. Fields, in order: V gene, J gene, D gene, clone size, CDR3 DNA, CDR3 protein. A D gene is named only where the DNA matches it firmly. Some rows mark clone size as missing; the rest say once, few, many or name a class of expanded clone.

v_call: TRBV13; j_call: TRBJ2-3; d_call: .; clone_size: .; cdr3_nt: TGTGCCAGCAGCATACTAGCTAACCCAGATACGCAGTATTTT; cdr3_aa: CASSILANPDTQYF
v_call: TRBV5-8; j_call: TRBJ2-3; d_call: .; clone_size: .; cdr3_nt: TGTGCCAGCAGCTTCTCCCACAGAGCCAATACGCAGTATTTT; cdr3_aa: CASSFSHRANTQYF
v_call: TRBV5-4; j_call: TRBJ2-5; d_call: TRBD1; clone_size: once; cdr3_nt: TGTGCCAGCAGCCCGTCGACAGGGGGGGGAGAGACCCAGTACTTC; cdr3_aa: CASSPSTGGGETQYF
v_call: TRBV15; j_call: TRBJ1-2; d_call: .; clone_size: .; cdr3_nt: TGTGCCACCAGCAGCGCTGGGGCCATAACTGGCTACACCTTC; cdr3_aa: CATSSAGAITGYTF
v_call: TRBV7-2; j_call: TRBJ2-1; d_call: TRBD2; clone_size: .; cdr3_nt: TGTGCCAGCAGCTCCAGACTAGCGGGAGGGGGCAATGAGCAGTTCTTC; cdr3_aa: CASSSRLAGGGNEQFF
v_call: TRBV5-1; j_call: TRBJ2-5; d_call: TRBD1; clone_size: .; cdr3_nt: TGCGCCAGCAGCTTGTCTGACAGGGGCCGAGAGACCCAGTACTTC; cdr3_aa: CASSLSDRGRETQYF
v_call: TRBV2; j_call: TRBJ1-4; d_call: .; clone_size: .; cdr3_nt: TGTGCCAGCAGTGAAGCCTATATCCCCGACAGCTACACTGAAAAACTGTTTTTT; cdr3_aa: CASSEAYIPDSYTEKLFF
v_call: TRBV27; j_call: TRBJ1-1; d_call: TRBD1; clone_size: once; cdr3_nt: TGTGCCAGCAGTTTTCGACAGGGGGGCTTTGGTGAAGCTTTCTTT; cdr3_aa: CASSFRQGGFGEAFF
v_call: TRBV6-4; j_call: TRBJ2-3; d_call: TRBD2; clone_size: .; cdr3_nt: TGTGCCAGCAGTGCTAGCGGGGGGGCCACAGATACGCAGTATTTT; cdr3_aa: CASSASGGATDTQYF
v_call: TRBV6-4; j_call: TRBJ2-1; d_call: TRBD2; clone_size: .; cdr3_nt: TGTGCCAGCAGTGAGACTAGCGATTACAATGAGCAGTTCTTC; cdr3_aa: CASSETSDYNEQFF
v_call: TRBV11-3; j_call: TRBJ2-2; d_call: TRBD1; clone_size: .; cdr3_nt: TGTGCCAGCAGGGGACAGGGGGGGACCGGGGAGCTGTTTTTT; cdr3_aa: CASRGQGGTGELFF
v_call: TRBV14; j_call: TRBJ1-1; d_call: .; clone_size: .; cdr3_nt: TGTGCCAGCAGCCAAGTGCGTGAAGCTTTCTTT; cdr3_aa: CASSQVREAFF
v_call: TRBV7-3; j_call: TRBJ1-2; d_call: TRBD1; clone_size: once; cdr3_nt: TGTGCCAGCAGCTTACCTCCCCCCTGGACAGGGGATGCAAAGGGCTACACCTTC; cdr3_aa: CASSLPPPWTGDAKGYTF
v_call: TRBV30; j_call: TRBJ2-5; d_call: TRBD2; clone_size: .; cdr3_nt: TGTGCCTTGACTAGCGGGAGGGTGCAACGAGAGACCCAGTACTTC; cdr3_aa: CALTSGRVQRETQYF
v_call: TRBV29-1; j_call: TRBJ2-2; d_call: .; clone_size: .; cdr3_nt: TGCAGCGTTCTCACCGGGGAGCTGTTTTTT; cdr3_aa: CSVLTGELFF
v_call: TRBV25-1; j_call: TRBJ1-4; d_call: .; clone_size: once; cdr3_nt: TGTGCCAGCAGAAGGGCGGGAACTAATGAAAAACTGTTTTTT; cdr3_aa: CASRRAGTNEKLFF
v_call: TRBV7-8; j_call: TRBJ1-4; d_call: .; clone_size: .; cdr3_nt: TGTGCCAGCAGCTTAATCCGGGGGGACACTAATGAAAAACTGTTTTTT; cdr3_aa: CASSLIRGDTNEKLFF
v_call: TRBV5-1; j_call: TRBJ1-4; d_call: .; clone_size: .; cdr3_nt: TGCGCCAGCAGCTATGACACGAATGGGGAAAAACTGTTTTTT; cdr3_aa: CASSYDTNGEKLFF
v_call: TRBV2; j_call: TRBJ2-5; d_call: TRBD2; clone_size: .; cdr3_nt: TGTGCCAGCAGAAGAGGACTAGCGGGGGAAGAGACCCAGTACTTC; cdr3_aa: CASRRGLAGEETQYF
v_call: TRBV19; j_call: TRBJ2-2; d_call: .; clone_size: .; cdr3_nt: TGTGCCAGTAGTTTTAGTACCGGGGAGCTGTTTTTT; cdr3_aa: CASSFSTGELFF
v_call: TRBV10-3; j_call: TRBJ2-6; d_call: .; clone_size: .; cdr3_nt: TGTGCCATCGGACAGCCCCGGGGATCTGGGGCCAACGTCCTGACTTTC; cdr3_aa: CAIGQPRGSGANVLTF
v_call: TRBV28; j_call: TRBJ1-5; d_call: .; clone_size: .; cdr3_nt: TGTGCCAGCAGTTCCTCAGGGGTAGGGAATCAGCCCCAGCATTTT; cdr3_aa: CASSSSGVGNQPQHF
v_call: TRBV4-1; j_call: TRBJ2-2; d_call: TRBD2; clone_size: .; cdr3_nt: TGCGCCAGCAGCCAAGGTCTCGGCGGGGGGGAGACCGGGGAGCTGTTTTTT; cdr3_aa: CASSQGLGGGETGELFF
v_call: TRBV29-1; j_call: TRBJ1-1; d_call: TRBD1; clone_size: .; cdr3_nt: TGCAGCGTGATCCGGGACAGGGGGATCTCGGGAACTGAAGCTTTCTTT; cdr3_aa: CSVIRDRGISGTEAFF
v_call: TRBV3-1/TRBV3-2; j_call: TRBJ2-7; d_call: TRBD2; clone_size: .; cdr3_nt: TGTGCCAGCAGCTTCCCAGCGGGGGGGCACTACGAGCAGTACTTC; cdr3_aa: CASSFPAGGHYEQYF
v_call: TRBV9; j_call: TRBJ2-2; d_call: .; clone_size: .; cdr3_nt: TGTGCCAGCAGCGTAGGCGGGGAAGGCGGGACCGGGGAGCTGTTTTTT; cdr3_aa: CASSVGGEGGTGELFF
v_call: TRBV18; j_call: TRBJ1-6; d_call: TRBD1; clone_size: .; cdr3_nt: TGTGCCAGCTCACCGGGACAGTATAATTCACCCCTCCACTTT; cdr3_aa: CASSPGQYNSPLHF
v_call: TRBV18; j_call: TRBJ1-3; d_call: TRBD1; clone_size: .; cdr3_nt: TGTGCCAGCTCACCGACAGGGTCCGGAAACACCATATATTTT; cdr3_aa: CASSPTGSGNTIYF
v_call: TRBV4-2; j_call: TRBJ1-4; d_call: .; clone_size: .; cdr3_nt: TGTGCCAGCAGCCAAGAACAGCTTACCATTGAAAAACTGTTTTTT; cdr3_aa: CASSQEQLTIEKLFF
v_call: TRBV3-1/TRBV3-2; j_call: TRBJ2-1; d_call: TRBD2; clone_size: once; cdr3_nt: TGTGCCAGCAGCTCGGGGGGTCGCAATGAGCAGTTCTTC; cdr3_aa: CASSSGGRNEQFF
v_call: TRBV7-9; j_call: TRBJ2-1; d_call: TRBD1; clone_size: .; cdr3_nt: TGTGCCAGCAGCTTAGGGACAGGCGGGTTCTTC; cdr3_aa: CASSLGTGGFF
v_call: TRBV30; j_call: TRBJ1-2; d_call: .; clone_size: .; cdr3_nt: TGTGCCTGGGGACGGAACTATGGCTACACCTTC; cdr3_aa: CAWGRNYGYTF
v_call: TRBV5-4; j_call: TRBJ1-2; d_call: .; clone_size: .; cdr3_nt: TGTGCCAGCAGCCCGATGCCCCGGGATGACTACACCTTC; cdr3_aa: CASSPMPRDDYTF
v_call: TRBV3-1/TRBV3-2; j_call: TRBJ1-6; d_call: .; clone_size: few; cdr3_nt: TGTGCCAGCAGCCAAGTAGGAGGGGCCCTCCACTTT; cdr3_aa: CASSQVGGALHF
v_call: TRBV5-1; j_call: TRBJ1-1; d_call: .; clone_size: once; cdr3_nt: TGCGCCAGCAGCCAACAACCGACTAACACTGAAGCTTTCTTT; cdr3_aa: CASSQQPTNTEAFF
v_call: TRBV18; j_call: TRBJ2-6; d_call: TRBD1; clone_size: .; cdr3_nt: TGTGCCAGCCTGATAGGGACAGAGGACAACGTCCTGACTTTC; cdr3_aa: CASLIGTEDNVLTF
v_call: TRBV24-1; j_call: TRBJ1-5; d_call: .; clone_size: .; cdr3_nt: TGTGCCACCAGTGAGGGGCCGCCGAATCAGCCCCAGCATTTT; cdr3_aa: CATSEGPPNQPQHF
v_call: TRBV27; j_call: TRBJ1-2; d_call: TRBD1; clone_size: .; cdr3_nt: TGTGCCAGCAGTTTAGGAGGACAGGGAAAAATCAGCTACACCTTC; cdr3_aa: CASSLGGQGKISYTF
v_call: TRBV14; j_call: TRBJ2-3; d_call: .; clone_size: .; cdr3_nt: TGTGCCAGCAGCCATCTCGGGTCCTTGGTGAATACGCAGTATTTT; cdr3_aa: CASSHLGSLVNTQYF
v_call: TRBV6-5; j_call: TRBJ2-4; d_call: .; clone_size: .; cdr3_nt: TGTGCCAGCAGTTACTCCAGAGGGGCCAAAAACATTCAGTACTTC; cdr3_aa: CASSYSRGAKNIQYF
v_call: TRBV10-3; j_call: TRBJ2-2; d_call: .; clone_size: .; cdr3_nt: TGTGCCATCAGTGAGTCACCGGACACCGGGGAGCTGTTTTTT; cdr3_aa: CAISESPDTGELFF
v_call: TRBV15; j_call: TRBJ2-7; d_call: TRBD1; clone_size: .; cdr3_nt: TGTGCCACCAGCAGAGATGAGGGGGCCTCCTACGAGCAGTACTTC; cdr3_aa: CATSRDEGASYEQYF
v_call: TRBV6-5; j_call: TRBJ1-2; d_call: .; clone_size: .; cdr3_nt: TGTGCCAGCAGTTACTCGGGCAGGACTAACTATGGCTACACCTTC; cdr3_aa: CASSYSGRTNYGYTF